Ten or more counts support the clone carrying this TCR beta chain. Using MiXCR, TCRdb re-called clones from the PCR reads. The sample yields roughly 50,000 clones, 22% seen once. The CDR3 extends over 14 amino acids. Trimming at V came to 3 bases and at J to 6 bases, leaving 1 base not matched to a gene. CDR1 is SGHAT, CDR2 FQNNGV, per germline. No patient had received any treatment before thyroid surgery. The source of the sample is a study of metastatic and nonmetastatic thyroid tumors. Looking at the study overall: Across blood and tumor or nodule tissue, repertoires from malignant and benign thyroid patients were compared with one another.

The sample taken for sequencing was blood. The sequence derives from a male donor with papillary thyroid cancer or a benign thyroid nodule (not recorded which). Some clones in this sample may be carry-over from other donors' samples. The chain couples TRBV11-2 to TRBJ2-1; 11 nucleotides agree with TRBD2. This CDR3 reads CASSFTSGSNEQFF. The DNA for the CDR3 is TGTGCCAGCAGCTTTACTAGCGGGAGCAATGAGCAGTTCTTC.